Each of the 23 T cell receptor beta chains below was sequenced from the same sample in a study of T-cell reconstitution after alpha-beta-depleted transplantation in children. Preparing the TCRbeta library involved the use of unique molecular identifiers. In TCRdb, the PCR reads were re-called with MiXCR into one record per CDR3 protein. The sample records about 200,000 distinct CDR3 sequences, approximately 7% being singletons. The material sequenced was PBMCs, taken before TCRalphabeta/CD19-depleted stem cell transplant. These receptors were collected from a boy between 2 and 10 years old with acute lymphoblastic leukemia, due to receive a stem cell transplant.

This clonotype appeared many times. DNA of the CDR3: TGTGCCATCGGGGGAGCAAGGGTGTTGGACTACGAGCAGTACTTC. Translating gives CAIGGARVLDYEQYF. The V call is TRBV10-3, the J call TRBJ2-7, with D perhaps TRBD1 or TRBD2 (5 bases each). The V and J ends lost 8 bases and 3 bases respectively, with 20 bases between them. This CDR3 comprises 15 residues. Germline V gives CDR1 ENHRY, CDR2 SYGVKD.

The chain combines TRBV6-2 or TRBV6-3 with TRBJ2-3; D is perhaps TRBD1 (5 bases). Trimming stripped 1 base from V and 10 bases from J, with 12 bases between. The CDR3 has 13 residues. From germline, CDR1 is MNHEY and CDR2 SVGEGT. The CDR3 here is CASSYLGAPSQYF. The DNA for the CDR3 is TGTGCCAGCAGTTACTTAGGGGCTCCTTCGCAGTATTTT.

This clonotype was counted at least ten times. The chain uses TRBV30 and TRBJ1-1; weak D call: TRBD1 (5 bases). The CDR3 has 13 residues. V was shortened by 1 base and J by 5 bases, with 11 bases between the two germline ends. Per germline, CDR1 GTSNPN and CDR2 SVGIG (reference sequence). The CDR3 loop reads CAWSGRGWTEAFF. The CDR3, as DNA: TGTGCCTGGAGTGGAAGGGGTTGGACTGAAGCTTTCTTT.

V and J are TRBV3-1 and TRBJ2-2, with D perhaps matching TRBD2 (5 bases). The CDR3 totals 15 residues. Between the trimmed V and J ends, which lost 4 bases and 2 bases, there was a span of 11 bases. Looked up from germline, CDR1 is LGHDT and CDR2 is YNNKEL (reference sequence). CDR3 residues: CASSLRTPNTGELFF. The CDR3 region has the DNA TGTGCCAGCAGCCTTCGGACTCCAAACACCGGGGAGCTGTTTTTT.

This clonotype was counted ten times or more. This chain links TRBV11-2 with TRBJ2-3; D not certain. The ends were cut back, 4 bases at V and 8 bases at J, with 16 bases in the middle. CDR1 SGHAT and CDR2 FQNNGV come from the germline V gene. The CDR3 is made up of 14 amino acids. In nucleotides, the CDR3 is TGTGCCAGCAGCTCCCAACTAAGTCGTGTTACGCAGTATTTT. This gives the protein CASSSQLSRVTQYF.

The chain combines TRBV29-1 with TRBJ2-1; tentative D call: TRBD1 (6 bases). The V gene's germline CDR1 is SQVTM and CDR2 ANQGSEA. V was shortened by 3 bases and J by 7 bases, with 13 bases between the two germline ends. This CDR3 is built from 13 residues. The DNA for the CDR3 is TGCAGCGTTGACAGGGGTCCCTTGAATGAGCAGTTCTTC. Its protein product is CSVDRGPLNEQFF.

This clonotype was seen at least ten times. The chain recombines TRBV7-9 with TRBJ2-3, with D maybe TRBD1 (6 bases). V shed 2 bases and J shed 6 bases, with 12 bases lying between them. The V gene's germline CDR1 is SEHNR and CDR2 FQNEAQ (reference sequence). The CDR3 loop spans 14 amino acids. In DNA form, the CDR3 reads TGTGCCAGCAGCTTAAACAGGGAAGGGGATACGCAGTATTTT. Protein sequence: CASSLNREGDTQYF.

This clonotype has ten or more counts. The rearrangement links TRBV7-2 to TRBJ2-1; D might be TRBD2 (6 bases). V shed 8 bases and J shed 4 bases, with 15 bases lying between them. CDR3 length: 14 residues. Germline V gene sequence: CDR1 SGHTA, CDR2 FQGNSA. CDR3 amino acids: CASSEGVWYNEQFF. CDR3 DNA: TGTGCCAGCTCGGAGGGAGTTTGGTACAATGAGCAGTTCTTC.

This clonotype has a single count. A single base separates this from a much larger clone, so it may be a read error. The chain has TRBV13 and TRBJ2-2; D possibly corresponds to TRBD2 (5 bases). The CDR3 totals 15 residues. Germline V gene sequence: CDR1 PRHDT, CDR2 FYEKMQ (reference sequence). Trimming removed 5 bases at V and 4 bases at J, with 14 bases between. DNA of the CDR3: TGTGCCAGCAGCCTGACGGGGTCGGTCACCGGGGAGCTGTTTTTT. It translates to CASSLTGSVTGELFF.

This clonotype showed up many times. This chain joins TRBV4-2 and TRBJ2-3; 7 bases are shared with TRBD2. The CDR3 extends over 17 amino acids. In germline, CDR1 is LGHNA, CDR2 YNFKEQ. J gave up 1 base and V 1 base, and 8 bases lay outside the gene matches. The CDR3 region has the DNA TGTGCCAGCAGCCAAGGGTCTGCGGGGAGGGGCACAGATACGCAGTATTTT. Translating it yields CASSQGSAGRGTDTQYF.

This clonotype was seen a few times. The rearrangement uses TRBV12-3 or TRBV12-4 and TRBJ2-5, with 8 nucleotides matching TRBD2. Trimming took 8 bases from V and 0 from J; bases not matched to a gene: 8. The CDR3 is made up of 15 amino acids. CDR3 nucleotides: TGTGCCAGCGGCCAGACTAGCGTTTACCAAGAGACCCAGTACTTC. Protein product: CASGQTSVYQETQYF.

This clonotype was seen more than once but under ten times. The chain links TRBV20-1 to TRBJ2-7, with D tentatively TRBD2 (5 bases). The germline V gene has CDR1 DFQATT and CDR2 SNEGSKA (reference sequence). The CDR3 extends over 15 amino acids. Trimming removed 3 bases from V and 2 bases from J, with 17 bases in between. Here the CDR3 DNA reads TGCAGTGCTAGGGGTCTGGAAGCGGTGACCTACGAGCAGTACTTC. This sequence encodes CSARGLEAVTYEQYF.

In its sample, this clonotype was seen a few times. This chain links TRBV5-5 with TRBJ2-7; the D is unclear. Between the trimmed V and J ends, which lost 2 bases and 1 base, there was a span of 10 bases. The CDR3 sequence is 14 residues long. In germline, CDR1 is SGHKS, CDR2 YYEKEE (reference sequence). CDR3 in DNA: TGTGCCAGCAGCTTTAAGGGAAAATCCTACGAGCAGTACTTC. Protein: CASSFKGKSYEQYF.

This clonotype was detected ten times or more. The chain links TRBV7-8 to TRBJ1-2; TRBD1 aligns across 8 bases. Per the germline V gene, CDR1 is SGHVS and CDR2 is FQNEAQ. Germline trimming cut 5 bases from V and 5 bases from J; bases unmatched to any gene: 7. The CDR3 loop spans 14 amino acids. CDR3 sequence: CASSPGQDPYGYTF. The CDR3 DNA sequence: TGTGCCAGCAGCCCGGGACAGGACCCTTATGGCTACACCTTC.

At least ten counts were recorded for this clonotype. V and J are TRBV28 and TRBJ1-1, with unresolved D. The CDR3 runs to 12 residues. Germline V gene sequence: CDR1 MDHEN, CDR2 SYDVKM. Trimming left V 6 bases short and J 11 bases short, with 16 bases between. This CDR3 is CASSVQSLEAFF. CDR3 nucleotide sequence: TGTGCCAGCAGCGTCCAGTCACTTGAGGCTTTCTTT.

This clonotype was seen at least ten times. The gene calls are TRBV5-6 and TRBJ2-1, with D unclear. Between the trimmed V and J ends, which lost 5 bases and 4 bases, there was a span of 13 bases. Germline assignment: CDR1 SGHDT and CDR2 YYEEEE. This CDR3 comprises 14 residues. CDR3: CASSLSGRYNEQFF. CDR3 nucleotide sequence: TGTGCCAGCAGTCTAAGTGGACGGTACAATGAGCAGTTCTTC.

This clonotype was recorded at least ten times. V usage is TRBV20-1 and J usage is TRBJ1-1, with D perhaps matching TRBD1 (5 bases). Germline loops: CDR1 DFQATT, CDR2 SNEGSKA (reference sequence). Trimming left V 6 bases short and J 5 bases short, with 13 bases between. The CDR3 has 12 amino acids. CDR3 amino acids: CSATRGRTEAFF. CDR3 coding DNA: TGCAGTGCCACACGGGGACGGACTGAAGCTTTCTTT.

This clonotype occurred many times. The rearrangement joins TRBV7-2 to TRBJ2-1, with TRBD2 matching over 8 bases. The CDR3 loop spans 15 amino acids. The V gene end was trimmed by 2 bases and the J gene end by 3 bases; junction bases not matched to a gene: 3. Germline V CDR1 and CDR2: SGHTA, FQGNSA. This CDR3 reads CASSLLLAVYNEQFF. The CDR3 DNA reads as TGTGCCAGCAGCTTACTACTAGCGGTCTACAATGAGCAGTTCTTC. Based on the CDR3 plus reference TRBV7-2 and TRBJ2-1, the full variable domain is GAGVSQSPSNKVTEKGKDVELRCDPISGHTALYWYRQSLGQGLEFLIYFQGNSAPDKSGLPSDRFSAERTGGSVSTLTIQRTQQEDSAVYLCASSLLLAVYNEQFFGPGTRLTVL.

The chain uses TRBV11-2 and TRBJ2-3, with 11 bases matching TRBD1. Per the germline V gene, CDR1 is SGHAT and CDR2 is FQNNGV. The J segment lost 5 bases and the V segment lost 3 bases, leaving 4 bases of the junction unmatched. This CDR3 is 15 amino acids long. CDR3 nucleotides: TGTGCCAGCAGCTTGGACAGGGGGCTGATAGATACGCAGTATTTT. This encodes CASSLDRGLIDTQYF.

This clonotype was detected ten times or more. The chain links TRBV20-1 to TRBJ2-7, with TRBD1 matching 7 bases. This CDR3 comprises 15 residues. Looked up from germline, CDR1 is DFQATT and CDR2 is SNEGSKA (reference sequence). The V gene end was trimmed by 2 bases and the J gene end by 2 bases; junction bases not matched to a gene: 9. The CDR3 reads CSARFPGQLPYEQYF. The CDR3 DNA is TGCAGTGCTAGATTCCCGGGACAGTTACCCTACGAGCAGTACTTC.

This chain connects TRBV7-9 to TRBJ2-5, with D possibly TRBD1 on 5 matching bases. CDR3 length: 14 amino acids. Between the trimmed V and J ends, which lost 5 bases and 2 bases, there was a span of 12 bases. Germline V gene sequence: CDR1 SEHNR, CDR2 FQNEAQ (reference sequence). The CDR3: CASSRQGIQETQYF. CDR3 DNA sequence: TGTGCCAGCAGCCGTCAGGGAATACAAGAGACCCAGTACTTC.

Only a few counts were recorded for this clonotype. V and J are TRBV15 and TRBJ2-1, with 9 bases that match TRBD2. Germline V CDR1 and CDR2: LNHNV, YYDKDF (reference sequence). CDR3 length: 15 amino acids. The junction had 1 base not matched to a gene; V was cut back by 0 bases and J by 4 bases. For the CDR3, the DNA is TGTGCCACCAGCAGAGATCTAGCGGGGTACAATGAGCAGTTCTTC. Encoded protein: CATSRDLAGYNEQFF.

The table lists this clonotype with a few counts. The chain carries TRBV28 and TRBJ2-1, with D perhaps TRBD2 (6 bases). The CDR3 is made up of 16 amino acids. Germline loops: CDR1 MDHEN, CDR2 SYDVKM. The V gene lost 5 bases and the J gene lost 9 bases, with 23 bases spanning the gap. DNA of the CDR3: TGTGCCAGCAGTCCCCGAGCGGGTCCCCTTTGGGGTGAGCAGTTCTTC. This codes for CASSPRAGPLWGEQFF.